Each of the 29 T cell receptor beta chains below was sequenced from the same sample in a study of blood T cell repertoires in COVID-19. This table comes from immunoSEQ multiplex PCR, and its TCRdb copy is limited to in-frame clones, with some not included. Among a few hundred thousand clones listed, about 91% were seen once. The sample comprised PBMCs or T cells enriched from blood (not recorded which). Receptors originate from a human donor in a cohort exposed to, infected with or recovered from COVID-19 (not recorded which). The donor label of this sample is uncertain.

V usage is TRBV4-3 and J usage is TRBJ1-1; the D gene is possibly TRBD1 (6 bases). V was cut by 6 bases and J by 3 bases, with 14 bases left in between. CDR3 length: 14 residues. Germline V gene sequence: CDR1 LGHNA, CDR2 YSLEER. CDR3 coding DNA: TGCGCCAGCAGGAACAGGGTTAAGGACACTGAAGCTTTCTTT. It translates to CASRNRVKDTEAFF.

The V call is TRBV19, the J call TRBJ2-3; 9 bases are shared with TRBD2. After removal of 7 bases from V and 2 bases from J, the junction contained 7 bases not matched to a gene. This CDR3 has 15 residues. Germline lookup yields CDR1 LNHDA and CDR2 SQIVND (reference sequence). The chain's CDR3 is CASTLGLANTDTQYF. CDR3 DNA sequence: TGTGCCAGTACCCTGGGACTAGCTAACACAGATACGCAGTATTTT.

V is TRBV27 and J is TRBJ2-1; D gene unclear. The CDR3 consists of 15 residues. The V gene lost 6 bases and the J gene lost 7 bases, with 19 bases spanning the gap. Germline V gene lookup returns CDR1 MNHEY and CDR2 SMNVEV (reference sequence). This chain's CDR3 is CASSTGPQEMNEQFF. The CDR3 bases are TGTGCCAGCAGCACGGGTCCCCAAGAGATGAATGAGCAGTTCTTC.

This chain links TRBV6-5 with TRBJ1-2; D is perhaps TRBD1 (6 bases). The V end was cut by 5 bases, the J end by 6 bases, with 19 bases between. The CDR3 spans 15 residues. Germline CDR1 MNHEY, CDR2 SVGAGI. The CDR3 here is CASSQGGGMADGYTF. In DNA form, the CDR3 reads TGTGCCAGCAGTCAGGGAGGGGGTATGGCCGATGGCTACACCTTC.

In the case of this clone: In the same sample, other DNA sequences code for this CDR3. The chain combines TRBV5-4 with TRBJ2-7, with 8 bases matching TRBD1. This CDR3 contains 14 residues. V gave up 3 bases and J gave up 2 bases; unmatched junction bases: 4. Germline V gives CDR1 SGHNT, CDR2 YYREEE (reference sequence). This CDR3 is CASSSGTGAYEQYF. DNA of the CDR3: TGTGCCAGCAGCTCCGGGACAGGCGCCTACGAGCAGTACTTC.

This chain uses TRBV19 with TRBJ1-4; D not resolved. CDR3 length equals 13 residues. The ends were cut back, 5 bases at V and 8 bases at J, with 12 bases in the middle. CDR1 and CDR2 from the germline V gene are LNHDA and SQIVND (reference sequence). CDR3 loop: CASSPREREKLFF. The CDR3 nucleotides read TGTGCCAGTAGTCCCCGAGAGCGAGAAAAACTGTTTTTT. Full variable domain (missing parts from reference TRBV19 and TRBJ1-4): DGGITQSPKYLFRKEGQNVTLSCEQNLNHDAMYWYRQDPGQGLRLIYYSQIVNDFQKGDIAEGYSVSREKKESFPLTVTSAQKNPTAFYLCASSPREREKLFFGSGTQLSVL.

The CDR3 region has the DNA TGTGCCAGCAGTTCCAACAGGGAGGGAAACTATGGCTACACCTTC. This translates into CASSSNREGNYGYTF. V and J are TRBV6-5 and TRBJ1-2; maybe TRBD1 (6 bases). Germline CDR1 reads MNHEY; CDR2 reads SVGAGI. The CDR3 covers 15 residues. V gave up 4 bases and J gave up 2 bases, with 14 bases separating them.

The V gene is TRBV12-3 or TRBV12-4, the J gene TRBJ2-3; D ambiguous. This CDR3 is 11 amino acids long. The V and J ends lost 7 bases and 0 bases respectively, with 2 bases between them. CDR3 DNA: TGTGCCAGCACTAGCACAGATACGCAGTATTTT. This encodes CASTSTDTQYF.

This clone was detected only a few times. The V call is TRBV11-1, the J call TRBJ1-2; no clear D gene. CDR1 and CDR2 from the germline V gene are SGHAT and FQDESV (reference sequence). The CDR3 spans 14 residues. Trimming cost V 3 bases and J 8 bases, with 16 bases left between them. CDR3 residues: CASSFQIGAEGYTF. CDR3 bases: TGTGCCAGCAGCTTCCAAATCGGTGCGGAGGGCTACACCTTC.

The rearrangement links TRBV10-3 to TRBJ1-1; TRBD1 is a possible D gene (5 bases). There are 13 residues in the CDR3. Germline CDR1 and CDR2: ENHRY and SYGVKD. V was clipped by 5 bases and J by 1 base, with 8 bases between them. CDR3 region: CAISSTANTEAFF. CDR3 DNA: TGTGCCATCAGTTCGACAGCGAACACTGAAGCTTTCTTT.

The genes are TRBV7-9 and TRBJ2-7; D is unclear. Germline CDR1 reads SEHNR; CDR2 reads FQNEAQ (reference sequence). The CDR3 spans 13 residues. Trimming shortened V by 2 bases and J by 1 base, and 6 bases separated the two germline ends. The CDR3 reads CASSLSLSYEQYF. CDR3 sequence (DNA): TGTGCCAGCAGCTTAAGTCTATCCTACGAGCAGTACTTC.

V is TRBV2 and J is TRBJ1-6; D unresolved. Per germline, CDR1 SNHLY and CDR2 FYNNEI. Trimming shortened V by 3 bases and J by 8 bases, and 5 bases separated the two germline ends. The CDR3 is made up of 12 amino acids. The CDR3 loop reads CASSDSDSPLHF. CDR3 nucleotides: TGTGCCAGCAGTGATTCGGATTCACCCCTCCACTTT.

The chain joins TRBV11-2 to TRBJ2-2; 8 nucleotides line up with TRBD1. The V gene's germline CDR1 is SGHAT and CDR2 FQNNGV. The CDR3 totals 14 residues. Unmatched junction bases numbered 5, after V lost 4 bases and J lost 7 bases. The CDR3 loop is CASSSGQGGGELFF. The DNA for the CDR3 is TGTGCCAGCAGCTCCGGACAGGGCGGCGGGGAGCTGTTTTTT.

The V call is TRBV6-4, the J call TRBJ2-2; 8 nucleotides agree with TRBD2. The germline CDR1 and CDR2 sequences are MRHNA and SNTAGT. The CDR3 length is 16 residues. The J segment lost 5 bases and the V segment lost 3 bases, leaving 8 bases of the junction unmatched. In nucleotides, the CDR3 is TGTGCCAGCAGTGAAGGTGTTAGCGGGGTGACCGGGGAGCTGTTTTTT. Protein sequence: CASSEGVSGVTGELFF.

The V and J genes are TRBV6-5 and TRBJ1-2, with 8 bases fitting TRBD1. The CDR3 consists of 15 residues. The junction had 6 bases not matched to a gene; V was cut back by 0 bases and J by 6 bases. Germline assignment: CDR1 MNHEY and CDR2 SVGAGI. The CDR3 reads CASSYSSGGWDGYTF. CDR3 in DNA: TGTGCCAGCAGTTACTCATCAGGGGGCTGGGATGGCTACACCTTC.

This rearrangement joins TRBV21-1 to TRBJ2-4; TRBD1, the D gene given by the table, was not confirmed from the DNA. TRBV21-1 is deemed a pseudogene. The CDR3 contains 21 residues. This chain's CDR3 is CASSKAHWVSPGHRGGNIQYF. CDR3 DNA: TGTGCCAGCAGCAAAGCGCATTGGGTTTCACCGGGACACAGAGGAGGAAACATTCAGTACTTC.

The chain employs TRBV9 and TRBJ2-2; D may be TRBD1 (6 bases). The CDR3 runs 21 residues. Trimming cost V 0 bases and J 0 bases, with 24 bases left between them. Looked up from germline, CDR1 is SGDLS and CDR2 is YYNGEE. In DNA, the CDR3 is TGTGCCAGCAGCGTAGCTTCAGGGGTCCACCCACTAGGGACGAACACCGGGGAGCTGTTTTTT. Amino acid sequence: CASSVASGVHPLGTNTGELFF.

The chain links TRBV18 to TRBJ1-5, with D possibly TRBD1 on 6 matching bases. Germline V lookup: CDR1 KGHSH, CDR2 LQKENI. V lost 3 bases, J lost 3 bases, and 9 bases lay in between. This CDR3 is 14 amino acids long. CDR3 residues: CASSPGQPNQPQHF. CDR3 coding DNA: TGTGCCAGCTCACCGGGACAACCCAATCAGCCCCAGCATTTT.

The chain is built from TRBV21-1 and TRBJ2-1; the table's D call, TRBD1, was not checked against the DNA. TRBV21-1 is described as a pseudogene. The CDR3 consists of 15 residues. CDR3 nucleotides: TGTGCCAGCAGCAATCTAGGGCTCGCGCGAAGGGGGCAGTTCTTC. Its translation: CASSNLGLARRGQFF.

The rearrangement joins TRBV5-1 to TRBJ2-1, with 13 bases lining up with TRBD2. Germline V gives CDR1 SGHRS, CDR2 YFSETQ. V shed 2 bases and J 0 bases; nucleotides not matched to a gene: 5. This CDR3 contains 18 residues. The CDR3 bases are TGCGCCAGCAGCTTACTACTAGCGGGGGGGAGCTCCTACAATGAGCAGTTCTTC. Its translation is CASSLLLAGGSSYNEQFF. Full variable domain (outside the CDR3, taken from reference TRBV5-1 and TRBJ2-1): KAGVTQTPRYLIKTRGQQVTLSCSPISGHRSVSWYQQTPGQGLQFLFEYFSETQRNKGNFPGRFSGRQFSNSRSEMNVSTLELGDSALYLCASSLLLAGGSSYNEQFFGPGTRLTVL.

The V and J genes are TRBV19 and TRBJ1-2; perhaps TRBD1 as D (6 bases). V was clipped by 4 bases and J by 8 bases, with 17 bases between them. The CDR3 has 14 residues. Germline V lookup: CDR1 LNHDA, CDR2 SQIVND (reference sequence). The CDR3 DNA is TGTGCCAGTAGTACCCATCGACAGGCGAGAGGCTACACCTTC. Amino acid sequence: CASSTHRQARGYTF.

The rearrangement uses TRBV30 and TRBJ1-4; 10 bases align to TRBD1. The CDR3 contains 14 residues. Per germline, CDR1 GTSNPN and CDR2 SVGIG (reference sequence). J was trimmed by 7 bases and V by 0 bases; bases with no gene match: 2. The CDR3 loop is CAWSVRDRGEKLFF. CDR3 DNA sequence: TGTGCCTGGAGTGTACGGGACAGGGGTGAAAAACTGTTTTTT.

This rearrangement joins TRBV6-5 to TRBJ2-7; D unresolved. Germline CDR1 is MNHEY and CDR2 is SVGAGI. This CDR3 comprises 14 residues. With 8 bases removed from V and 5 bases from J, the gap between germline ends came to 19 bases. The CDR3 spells CASGYEESGNEQYF. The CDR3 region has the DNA TGTGCCAGCGGGTACGAAGAATCAGGAAACGAGCAGTACTTC.

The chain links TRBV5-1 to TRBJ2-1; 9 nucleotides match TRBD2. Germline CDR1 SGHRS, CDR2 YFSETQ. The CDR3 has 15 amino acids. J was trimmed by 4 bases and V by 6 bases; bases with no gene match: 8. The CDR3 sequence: CASNAASGVYNEQFF. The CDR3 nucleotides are TGCGCCAGCAACGCGGCTAGCGGGGTATACAATGAGCAGTTCTTC.

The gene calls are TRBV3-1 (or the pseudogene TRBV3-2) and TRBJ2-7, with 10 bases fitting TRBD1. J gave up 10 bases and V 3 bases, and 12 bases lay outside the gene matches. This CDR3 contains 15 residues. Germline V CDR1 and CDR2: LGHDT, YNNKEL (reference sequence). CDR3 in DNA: TGTGCCAGCAGCCATGGGGACAGGGGCCCGGGGGAACAGTACTTC. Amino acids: CASSHGDRGPGEQYF.

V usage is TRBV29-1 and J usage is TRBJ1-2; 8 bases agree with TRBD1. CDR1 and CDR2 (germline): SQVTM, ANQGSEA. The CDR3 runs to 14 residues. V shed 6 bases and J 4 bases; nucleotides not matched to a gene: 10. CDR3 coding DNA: TGCAGCGTCGACTCGCAGGGGGCGGTCTATGGCTACACCTTC. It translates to CSVDSQGAVYGYTF.

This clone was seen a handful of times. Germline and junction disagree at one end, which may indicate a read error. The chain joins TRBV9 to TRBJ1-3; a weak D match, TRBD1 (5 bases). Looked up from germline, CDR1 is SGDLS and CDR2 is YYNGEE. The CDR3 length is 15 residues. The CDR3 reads CASSVAGLSGNTIYF. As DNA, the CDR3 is TGTGCCAGCAGTGTAGCAGGGCTCTCTGGAAACACCATATATTTT.

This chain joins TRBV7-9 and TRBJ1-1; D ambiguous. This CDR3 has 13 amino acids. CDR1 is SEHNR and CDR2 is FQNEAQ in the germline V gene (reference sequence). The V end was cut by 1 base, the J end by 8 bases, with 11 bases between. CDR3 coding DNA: TGTGCCAGCAGCTTAGAGGAGGGTCTGGAAGCTTTCTTT. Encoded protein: CASSLEEGLEAFF.

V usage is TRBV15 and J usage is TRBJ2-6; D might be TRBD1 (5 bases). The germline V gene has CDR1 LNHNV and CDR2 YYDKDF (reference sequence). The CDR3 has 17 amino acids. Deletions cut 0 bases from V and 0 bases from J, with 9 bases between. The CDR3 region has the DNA TGTGCCACCAGCAGAGATAGGGGCCCCTCTGGGGCCAACGTCCTGACTTTC. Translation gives CATSRDRGPSGANVLTF.